The 19 T cell receptor beta chains presented below share a single source sample, sequenced in a study of blood T cell repertoires in COVID-19. The table came from immunoSEQ multiplex PCR; TCRdb's copy has only in-frame clones and leaves some out. The sample holds about 380,000 clones, about 87% seen once. Input material: PBMCs or T cells enriched from blood (not recorded which). All receptors derive from a young man who had recovered from COVID-19.

The genes are TRBV7-2 and TRBJ1-1; D gene uncertain. Trimming removed 4 bases at V and 5 bases at J, with 14 bases between. The germline V gene has CDR1 SGHTA and CDR2 FQGNSA. The CDR3 is 14 residues long. CDR3 DNA: TGTGCCAGCAGCTCAACAATGGTGTGGACTGAAGCTTTCTTT. It translates to CASSSTMVWTEAFF.

The chain joins TRBV5-1 to TRBJ2-5; D possibly corresponds to TRBD2 (7 bases). Trimming removed 0 bases at V and 5 bases at J, with 17 bases between. The CDR3 length is 16 residues. Germline assignment: CDR1 SGHRS and CDR2 YFSETQ. This CDR3 reads CASSLAVGGAGETQYF. DNA for the CDR3: TGCGCCAGCAGCTTGGCAGTAGGGGGGGCGGGGGAGACCCAGTACTTC.

The V call is TRBV9, the J call TRBJ1-5; 10 nucleotides line up with TRBD1. Germline lookup yields CDR1 SGDLS and CDR2 YYNGEE. The ends lost 4 bases at V and 3 bases at J; junction bases unmatched: 4. CDR3 length: 15 amino acids. The DNA of the CDR3 is TGTGCCAGCAGCCTGGGACAGGGGTTCAATCAGCCCCAGCATTTT. Encoded protein: CASSLGQGFNQPQHF.

This chain joins TRBV19 and TRBJ2-7; the match to TRBD2 covers 11 bases. This CDR3 is built from 18 residues. In germline, CDR1 is LNHDA, CDR2 SQIVND (reference sequence). V lost 11 bases, J lost 6 bases, and 24 bases stayed unmatched. This chain's CDR3 is CAGTLPLTSGVPGAEQYF. CDR3 DNA sequence: TGTGCCGGGACCCTGCCCTTGACTAGCGGGGTCCCCGGAGCCGAGCAGTACTTC.

This clone was detected ten times or more. The chain couples TRBV2 to TRBJ1-4; D is unclear. The CDR3 runs 14 residues. CDR1 is SNHLY and CDR2 is FYNNEI in the germline V gene. With 5 bases removed from V and 2 bases from J, the gap between germline ends came to 9 bases. CDR3 region: CASSQRWTNEKLFF. CDR3 sequence (DNA): TGTGCCAGCAGTCAACGGTGGACTAATGAAAAACTGTTTTTT.

This clone was found a few times. The chain uses TRBV20-1 and TRBJ1-6, with a weak D call TRBD1 (5 bases). The CDR3 has 10 residues. Per the germline V gene, CDR1 is DFQATT and CDR2 is SNEGSKA (reference sequence). The V gene lost 5 bases and the J gene lost 14 bases, with 10 bases spanning the gap. CDR3 region: CSAGRGTLHF. CDR3 in DNA: TGCAGTGCTGGTAGGGGAACCCTCCACTTT.

CDR3 bases: TGTGCCAGCAGCTTAGTGGACAGGGCCGGAAACACCATATATTTT. Its translation: CASSLVDRAGNTIYF. V usage is TRBV7-9 and J usage is TRBJ1-3; 8 bases are shared with TRBD1. J gave up 4 bases and V 1 base, and 3 bases lay outside the gene matches. CDR1 is SEHNR and CDR2 is FQNEAQ in the germline V gene (reference sequence). This CDR3 is 15 amino acids long.

The chain uses TRBV30 and TRBJ2-2; unclear D gene. This CDR3 spans 13 amino acids. The germline gives CDR1 GTSNPN, CDR2 SVGIG (reference sequence). Between the trimmed V and J ends, which lost 4 bases and 1 base, there was a span of 7 bases. The CDR3 sequence: CAWNGQNTGELFF. CDR3 DNA sequence: TGTGCCTGGAATGGGCAGAACACCGGGGAGCTGTTTTTT.

The count of this clone is one. The V and J genes are TRBV19 and TRBJ1-6; possible D gene TRBD1, 5 bases. The CDR3 length is 14 residues. The germline gives CDR1 LNHDA, CDR2 SQIVND (reference sequence). V was clipped by 3 bases and J by 7 bases, with 10 bases between them. The CDR3 DNA reads TGTGCCAGTAGTATGTCAGGGTTCAATTCACCCCTCCACTTT. Amino acid sequence: CASSMSGFNSPLHF.

This chain joins TRBV6-5 and TRBJ2-1, with 8 nucleotides matching TRBD2. From germline, CDR1 is MNHEY and CDR2 SVGAGI. J was trimmed by 0 bases and V by 2 bases; bases with no gene match: 3. This CDR3 has 16 amino acids. This CDR3 reads CASSYGAGGSYNEQFF. For the CDR3, the DNA is TGTGCCAGCAGTTACGGCGCGGGGGGCTCCTACAATGAGCAGTTCTTC.

The chain employs TRBV5-1 and TRBJ1-5; 12 nucleotides align to TRBD1. Germline CDR1 SGHRS, CDR2 YFSETQ. This CDR3 is 15 amino acids long. Trimming removed 3 bases from V and 4 bases from J; junction bases left unmatched: 2. The CDR3 bases are TGCGCCAGCAGCTGGGGACAGGGGGCAAATCAGCCCCAGCATTTT. This codes for CASSWGQGANQPQHF.

This sequence joins TRBV19 and TRBJ1-5; D uncertain. Trimming pared 0 bases from V and 7 bases from J, leaving 13 bases between. The CDR3 has 15 amino acids. Germline CDR1 and CDR2: LNHDA and SQIVND (reference sequence). CDR3: CASSIDPGSQQPQHF. The CDR3 bases are TGTGCCAGTAGTATAGATCCGGGGTCTCAGCAGCCCCAGCATTTT.

The J gene is TRBJ1-2, the V gene TRBV3-1 (or the pseudogene TRBV3-2); D unclear. The V gene's germline CDR1 is LGHDT and CDR2 YNNKEL (reference sequence). V was clipped by 11 bases and J by 8 bases, with 12 bases between them. The CDR3 length is 10 residues. CDR3: CAEGRRGYTF. The CDR3 bases are TGTGCCGAGGGCCGAAGAGGCTACACCTTC.

In this sample, this clone turned up once. This chain uses TRBV4-1 with TRBJ1-4; 7 positions agree with TRBD1. J gave up 8 bases and V 0 bases, and 12 bases lay outside the gene matches. There are 17 residues in the CDR3. Looked up from germline, CDR1 is MGHRA and CDR2 is YSYEKL. The CDR3, as DNA: TGCGCCAGCAGCCAAGAGCGACAGGGTCGGATCGGCGAAAAACTGTTTTTT. Translating gives CASSQERQGRIGEKLFF.

This sequence joins TRBV10-3 and TRBJ2-7; D possibly corresponds to TRBD1 (5 bases). This CDR3 is built from 13 residues. Germline CDR1 reads ENHRY; CDR2 reads SYGVKD. The ends were cut back, 3 bases at V and 0 bases at J, with 6 bases in the middle. The CDR3 DNA follows: TGTGCCATCAGTGAAGGGGCCTCCTACGAGCAGTACTTC. Amino acid sequence: CAISEGASYEQYF.

V is TRBV2 and J is TRBJ2-1, with 8 positions matching TRBD1. The CDR3 is made up of 12 amino acids. Per the germline V gene, CDR1 is SNHLY and CDR2 is FYNNEI. V lost 6 bases and J lost 15; bases outside the gene matches: 10. CDR3 in amino acids: CASSTGQVLRFF. The CDR3 DNA is TGTGCCAGCAGCACGGGACAGGTATTAAGGTTCTTC.

This clone occurred a few times. The chain employs TRBV14 and TRBJ1-2; D not resolved. CDR3 length: 14 residues. Trimming removed 4 bases from V and 3 bases from J, with 12 bases in between. Germline V CDR1 and CDR2: SGHDN, FVKESK. CDR3 bases: TGTGCCAGCAGCCTGAGGGAAGGGTACTATGGCTACACCTTC. It yields the protein CASSLREGYYGYTF.

V usage is TRBV30 and J usage is TRBJ1-1, with D maybe TRBD1 (5 bases). V lost 4 bases and J lost 1, with 13 bases in between. Germline CDR1 reads GTSNPN; CDR2 reads SVGIG (reference sequence). The CDR3 loop spans 14 amino acids. The CDR3 bases are TGTGCCTGGACGACCCAGGGCTCGAACACTGAAGCTTTCTTT. This gives the protein CAWTTQGSNTEAFF.

This chain connects TRBV7-9 to TRBJ1-1; D is undetermined. CDR1 and CDR2 from the germline V gene are SEHNR and FQNEAQ (reference sequence). This CDR3 region has 14 residues. V was shortened by 2 bases and J by 1 base, with 8 bases between the two germline ends. CDR3: CASSLTPGNTEAFF. The CDR3 DNA reads as TGTGCCAGCAGCTTAACTCCAGGGAACACTGAAGCTTTCTTT. Variable domain in full (rest from reference TRBV7-9 and TRBJ1-1): DTGVSQNPRHKITKRGQNVTFRCDPISEHNRLYWYRQTLGQGPEFLTYFQNEAQLEKSRLLSDRFSAERPKGSFSTLEIQRTEQGDSAMYLCASSLTPGNTEAFFGQGTRLTVV.